This entry lists 2 T cell receptor beta chains sequenced from one sample in a study of blood T cells in healthy people across ages. Primers used in a second PCR of roughly 6 to 11 cycles were a sample-barcoded 5' primer and a J-beta primer mix. In TCRdb, the 5' RACE reads were re-called with MiXCR into one record per CDR3 protein. The repertoire holds approximately 2,000,000 distinct CDR3 sequences, with about 39% as singletons. Input material: blood. These receptors all stem from a human donor in good health.

V gene TRBV6-5 combines with J gene TRBJ2-4; D not resolved. The J call may be faulty, since TRBJ2-7 better matches the DNA end. Germline values: CDR1 MNHEY, CDR2 SVGAGI. CDR3 length equals 16 residues. CDR3 sequence (DNA): TGTGCCAGCAGTTACTCGATGCAGTATATACCCTACGAGCAGTACTTC. Protein sequence: CASSYSMQYIPYEQYF.

This chain uses TRBV12-3 or TRBV12-4 with TRBJ1-2; 8 nucleotides align to TRBD1. The J segment lost 3 bases and the V segment lost 6 bases, leaving 12 bases of the junction unmatched. The CDR3 loop spans 16 amino acids. The CDR3 loop is CASRSRQGLEDYGYTF. Here the CDR3 DNA reads TGTGCCAGCAGGTCCCGACAGGGGCTGGAGGACTATGGCTACACCTTC.